This record concerns one T cell receptor beta chain sequence. Antigen: not known. Generated by immunoSEQ multiplex PCR, the TCRdb table keeps only in-frame clones and is missing some. The sample lists 100,000 to 150,000 clones, 92% occurring once. This sample was included in a study of T cell responses to AZD1222 COVID-19 vaccine. Germline V gives CDR1 MNHEY, CDR2 SVGEGT. This CDR3 contains 15 residues. The trim removed 5 bases at V and 4 bases at J, leaving 7 bases unmatched. Points from the study as a whole: The donors showed a predominance of white British ancestry and of females, with possible underestimation of clonal diversity. CD4 TCRs covered the whole spike, strongest at regions 160-218 and 743-854. Repertoire sampling happened only post peak T cell response.

The material was peripheral blood, obtained 28 days after the second AZD1222 dose. The chain combines TRBV6-2 or TRBV6-3 with TRBJ2-2, with 7 nucleotides matching TRBD1. The sequence was obtained from an adult who received the AZD1222 COVID-19 vaccine. DNA of the CDR3: TGTGCCAGCAGTCGACAGGGCACCGCCACCGGGGAGCTGTTTTTT. Its translation is CASSRQGTATGELFF.